This T cell receptor beta chain derives from a study of blood T cells in healthy people across ages. Sample-barcoded 5' priming and a J-beta primer mix drove a second PCR of about 7 to 12 cycles. TCRdb re-called the 5' RACE reads through MiXCR, storing one row per CDR3 protein. The sample contains 700,000 to 950,000 distinct CDR3 sequences, roughly 44% of which appear only once. CDR3 length: 15 amino acids. V was cut by 4 bases and J by 8 bases, with 15 bases left in between. The source material was blood. The TCR originated in an older woman in good health. The chain has TRBV12-3 or TRBV12-4 and TRBJ1-6; D is undetermined. This CDR3 is CASSSLRAGDSPLHF. The CDR3 DNA reads TGTGCCAGCAGTTCCCTCCGGGCCGGGGATTCACCCCTCCACTTT.